This TCR beta chain was observed in a study of T cells after somatic rescue of genetic block. Clones were read by immunoSEQ multiplex PCR, and TCRdb kept only the in-frame ones, dropping some. The table shows about 72,000 clones, with roughly 91% occurring only once. This CDR3 has 14 amino acids. CDR1 MNHNS and CDR2 SASEGT come from the germline V gene. V was trimmed by 10 bases and J by 4 bases, leaving 18 bases between them. The TCR comes from a man aged 30 to 45. This sequence joins TRBV6-1 and TRBJ2-3; possible D gene TRBD2, 5 bases. Sequences were obtained from peripheral blood mononuclear cells (PBMCs). CDR3 nucleotide sequence: TGTGCCACCAGGTCGGGTGGGGAGCCAGATACGCAGTATTTT. Translating gives CATRSGGEPDTQYF.